This T cell receptor beta chain emerged from a study of CD8+ T cells in alopecia areata. Across the study: Percent affected scalp area, the SALT score, rated treated patients' severity.

As for this clone: The antigen remains unidentified.

The treatment is: oral pan-JAK inhibitor, 5-10 mg twice daily. Findings and caveats of the study: Elevated clonality characterized lesional scalp relative to normal scalp, particularly in alopecia totalis/universalis.

The CDR3 is made up of 13 amino acids. The V gene lost 2 bases and the J gene lost 7 bases, with 11 bases spanning the gap. The germline CDR1 and CDR2 sequences are GTSNPN and SVGIG (reference sequence). The sequencing template was cDNA reverse transcribed from extracted RNA. Repertoires were generated with immunoSEQ multiplex PCR, while TCRdb's copy carries only in-frame clones and drops some. In the table there are 150,000 to 200,000 clones, about three fifths of which are singletons. The TCR comes from a human donor with alopecia areata. The specimen was CD4+ T cells sorted from blood, collected at approximately week 55, from a patient treated with tofacitinib. The V call is TRBV30, the J call TRBJ1-4; D perhaps matches TRBD1 (6 bases). CDR3 nucleotides: TGTGCCTGGAGTAGATTAGGGGGTGAAAAACTGTTTTTT. It yields the protein CAWSRLGGEKLFF.